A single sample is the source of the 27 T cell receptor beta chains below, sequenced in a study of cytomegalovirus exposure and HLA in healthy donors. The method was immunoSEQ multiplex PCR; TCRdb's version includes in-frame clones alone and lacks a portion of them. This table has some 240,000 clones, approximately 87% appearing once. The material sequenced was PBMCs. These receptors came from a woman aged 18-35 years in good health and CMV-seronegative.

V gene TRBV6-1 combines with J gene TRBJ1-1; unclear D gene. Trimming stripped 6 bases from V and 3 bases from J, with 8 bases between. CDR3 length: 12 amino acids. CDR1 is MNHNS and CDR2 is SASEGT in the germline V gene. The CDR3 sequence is CASRDMYTEAFF. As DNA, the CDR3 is TGTGCCAGCAGGGATATGTACACTGAAGCTTTCTTT.

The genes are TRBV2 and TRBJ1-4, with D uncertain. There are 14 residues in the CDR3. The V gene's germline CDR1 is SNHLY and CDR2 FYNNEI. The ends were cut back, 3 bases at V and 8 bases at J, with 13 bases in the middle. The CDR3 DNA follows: TGTGCCAGCAGTGAGTTGGGGATTGGGGAAAAACTGTTTTTT. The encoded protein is CASSELGIGEKLFF.

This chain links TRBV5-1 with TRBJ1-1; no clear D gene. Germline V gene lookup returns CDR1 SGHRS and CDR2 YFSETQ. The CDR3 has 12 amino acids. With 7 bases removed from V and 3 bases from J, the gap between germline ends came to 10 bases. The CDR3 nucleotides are TGCGCCAGCTGCGGACGGGACACTGAAGCTTTCTTT. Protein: CASCGRDTEAFF.

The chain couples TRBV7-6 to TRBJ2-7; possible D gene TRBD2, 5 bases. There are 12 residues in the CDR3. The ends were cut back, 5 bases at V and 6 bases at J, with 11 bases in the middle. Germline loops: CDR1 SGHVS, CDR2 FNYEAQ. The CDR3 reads CASSRGAGEQYF. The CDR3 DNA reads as TGTGCCAGCAGCCGGGGAGCTGGCGAGCAGTACTTC.

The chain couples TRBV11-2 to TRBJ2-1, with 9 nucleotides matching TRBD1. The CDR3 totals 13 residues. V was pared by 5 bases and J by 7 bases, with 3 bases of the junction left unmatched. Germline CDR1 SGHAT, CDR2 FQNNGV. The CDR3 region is CASSAGQGNEQFF. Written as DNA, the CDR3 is TGTGCCAGCAGCGCGGGACAGGGAAATGAGCAGTTCTTC. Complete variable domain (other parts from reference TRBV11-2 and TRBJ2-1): EAGVAQSPRYKIIEKRQSVAFWCNPISGHATLYWYQQILGQGPKLLIQFQNNGVVDDSQLPKDRFSAERLKGVDSTLKIQPAKLEDSAVYLCASSAGQGNEQFFGPGTRLTVL.

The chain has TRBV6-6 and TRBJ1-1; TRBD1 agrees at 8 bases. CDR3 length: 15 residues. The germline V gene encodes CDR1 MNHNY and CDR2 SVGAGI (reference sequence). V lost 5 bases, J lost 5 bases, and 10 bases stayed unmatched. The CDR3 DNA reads TGTGCCAGCAGTGACCCTGACAGGGGCGGGACTGAAGCTTTCTTT. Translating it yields CASSDPDRGGTEAFF.

CDR3 sequence: CAWSENSYGYTF. The CDR3 nucleotides are TGTGCCTGGAGTGAAAACAGCTATGGCTACACCTTC. V usage is TRBV30 and J usage is TRBJ1-2, with D unclear. V was clipped by 1 base and J by 4 bases, with 7 bases between them. This CDR3 is 12 amino acids long. CDR1 GTSNPN and CDR2 SVGIG come from the germline V gene (reference sequence).

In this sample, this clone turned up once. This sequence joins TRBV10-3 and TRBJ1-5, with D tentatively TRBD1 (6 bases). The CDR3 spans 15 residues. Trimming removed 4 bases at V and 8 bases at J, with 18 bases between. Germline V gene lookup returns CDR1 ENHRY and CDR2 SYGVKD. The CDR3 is CAISGDYRAREPQHF. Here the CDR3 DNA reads TGTGCCATCAGTGGAGATTACAGGGCCCGAGAGCCCCAGCATTTT.

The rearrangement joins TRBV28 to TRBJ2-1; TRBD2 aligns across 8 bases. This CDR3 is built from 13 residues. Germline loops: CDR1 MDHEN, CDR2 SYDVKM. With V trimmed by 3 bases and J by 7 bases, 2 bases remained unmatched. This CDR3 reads CASSFERGNEQFF. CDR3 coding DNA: TGTGCCAGCAGTTTTGAGCGGGGGAATGAGCAGTTCTTC.

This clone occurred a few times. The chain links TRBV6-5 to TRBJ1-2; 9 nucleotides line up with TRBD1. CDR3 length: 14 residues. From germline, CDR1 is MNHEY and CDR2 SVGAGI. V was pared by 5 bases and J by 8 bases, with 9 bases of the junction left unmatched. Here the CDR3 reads CASSTSGTGNGYTF. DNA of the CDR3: TGTGCCAGCAGTACATCCGGGACAGGGAACGGCTACACCTTC.

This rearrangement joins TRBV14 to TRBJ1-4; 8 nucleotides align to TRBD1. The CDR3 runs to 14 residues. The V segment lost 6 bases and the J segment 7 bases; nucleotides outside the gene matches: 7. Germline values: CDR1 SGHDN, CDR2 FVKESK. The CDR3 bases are TGTGCCAGCAGTCGAGACAGGGGAGGTGAAAAACTGTTTTTT. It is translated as CASSRDRGGEKLFF.

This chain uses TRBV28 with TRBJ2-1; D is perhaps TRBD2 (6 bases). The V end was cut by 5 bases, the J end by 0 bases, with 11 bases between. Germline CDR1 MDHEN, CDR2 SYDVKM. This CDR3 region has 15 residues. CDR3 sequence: CASSPGLDSYNEQFF. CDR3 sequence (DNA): TGTGCCAGCAGTCCGGGACTGGACTCCTACAATGAGCAGTTCTTC.

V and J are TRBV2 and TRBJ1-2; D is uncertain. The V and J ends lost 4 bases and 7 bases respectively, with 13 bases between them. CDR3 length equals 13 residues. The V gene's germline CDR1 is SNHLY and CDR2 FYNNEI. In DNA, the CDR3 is TGTGCCAGCAGTGGGCACGATTTCAGTGGCTACACCTTC. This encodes CASSGHDFSGYTF.

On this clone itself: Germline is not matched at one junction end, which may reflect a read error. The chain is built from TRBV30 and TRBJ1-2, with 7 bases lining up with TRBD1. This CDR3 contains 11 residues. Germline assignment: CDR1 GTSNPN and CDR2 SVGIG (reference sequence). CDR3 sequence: CAWTGGNRPIF. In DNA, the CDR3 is TGTGCCTGGACAGGGGGGAACAGGCCCATCTTC.

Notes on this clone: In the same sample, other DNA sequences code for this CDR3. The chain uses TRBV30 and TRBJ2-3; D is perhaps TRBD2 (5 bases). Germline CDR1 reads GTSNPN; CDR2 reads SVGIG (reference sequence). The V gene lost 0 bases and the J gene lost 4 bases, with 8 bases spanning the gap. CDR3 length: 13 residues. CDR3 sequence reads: CAWSVRRADTQYF. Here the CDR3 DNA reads TGTGCCTGGAGTGTACGGCGGGCAGATACGCAGTATTTT.

The CDR3, as DNA: TGTGCCAGCAGTTACTCGGGGCAGAGCAATCAGCCCCAGCATTTT. Translating gives CASSYSGQSNQPQHF. V usage is TRBV6-5 and J usage is TRBJ1-5, with D perhaps matching TRBD1 (5 bases). Germline V gene lookup returns CDR1 MNHEY and CDR2 SVGAGI. V was cut by 0 bases and J by 1 base, with 7 bases left in between. This CDR3 contains 15 residues.

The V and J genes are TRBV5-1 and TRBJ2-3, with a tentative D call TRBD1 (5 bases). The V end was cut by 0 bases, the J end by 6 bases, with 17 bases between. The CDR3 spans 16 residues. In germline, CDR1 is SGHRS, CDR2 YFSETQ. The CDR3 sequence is CASSLEPRQGWDTQYF. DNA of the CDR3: TGCGCCAGCAGCTTGGAGCCCCGCCAGGGATGGGATACGCAGTATTTT.

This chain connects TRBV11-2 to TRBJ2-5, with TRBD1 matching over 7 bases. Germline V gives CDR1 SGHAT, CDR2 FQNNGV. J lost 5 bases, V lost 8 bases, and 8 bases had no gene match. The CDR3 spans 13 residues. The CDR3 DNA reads TGTGCCAGCCGCACTACAGGGGTGGAGACCCAGTACTTC. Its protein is CASRTTGVETQYF.

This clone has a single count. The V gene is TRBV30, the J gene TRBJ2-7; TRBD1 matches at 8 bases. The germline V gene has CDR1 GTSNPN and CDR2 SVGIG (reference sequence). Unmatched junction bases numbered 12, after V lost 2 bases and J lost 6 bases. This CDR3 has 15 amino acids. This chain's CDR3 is CAWSTPRTGSTEQYF. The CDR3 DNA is TGTGCCTGGAGTACACCTAGGACAGGGTCTACCGAGCAGTACTTC.

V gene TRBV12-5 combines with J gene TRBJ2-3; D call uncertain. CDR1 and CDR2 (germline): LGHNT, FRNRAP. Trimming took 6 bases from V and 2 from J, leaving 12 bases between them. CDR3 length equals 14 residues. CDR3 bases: TGTGCTAGTGGCAAGTACCCTCTCACAGATACGCAGTATTTT. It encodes CASGKYPLTDTQYF.

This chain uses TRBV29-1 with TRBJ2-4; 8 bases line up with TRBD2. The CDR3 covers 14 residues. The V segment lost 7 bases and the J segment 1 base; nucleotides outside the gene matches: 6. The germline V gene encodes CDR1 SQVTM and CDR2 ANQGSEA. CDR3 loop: CSGAGGFAKNIQYF. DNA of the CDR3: TGCAGCGGGGCGGGGGGCTTCGCCAAAAACATTCAGTACTTC. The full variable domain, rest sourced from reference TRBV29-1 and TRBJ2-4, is SAVISQKPSRDICQRGTSLTIQCQVDSQVTMMFWYRQQPGQSLTLIATANQGSEATYESGFVIDKFPISRPNLTFSTLTVSNMSPEDSSIYLCSGAGGFAKNIQYFGAGTRLSVL.

CDR3 in amino acids: CASSIGQGTGELFF. CDR3 sequence (DNA): TGTGCCAGTAGTATCGGACAGGGAACCGGGGAGCTGTTTTTT. The chain recombines TRBV19 with TRBJ2-2, with TRBD1 identical over 8 bases. The CDR3 covers 14 residues. CDR1 is LNHDA and CDR2 is SQIVND in the germline V gene (reference sequence). The ends lost 3 bases at V and 5 bases at J; junction bases unmatched: 2.

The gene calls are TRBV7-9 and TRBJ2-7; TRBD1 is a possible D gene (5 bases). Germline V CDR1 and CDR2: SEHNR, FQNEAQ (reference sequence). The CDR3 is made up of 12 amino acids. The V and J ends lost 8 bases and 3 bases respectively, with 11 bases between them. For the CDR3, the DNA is TGTGCCAGCGGGTCCGACAGCTACGAGCAGTACTTC. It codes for CASGSDSYEQYF.

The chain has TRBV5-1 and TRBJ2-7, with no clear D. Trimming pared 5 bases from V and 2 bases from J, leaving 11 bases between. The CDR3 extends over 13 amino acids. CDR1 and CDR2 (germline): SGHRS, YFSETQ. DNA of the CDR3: TGCGCCAGCAGTCCTCTCCAGACCTACGAGCAGTACTTC. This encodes CASSPLQTYEQYF.

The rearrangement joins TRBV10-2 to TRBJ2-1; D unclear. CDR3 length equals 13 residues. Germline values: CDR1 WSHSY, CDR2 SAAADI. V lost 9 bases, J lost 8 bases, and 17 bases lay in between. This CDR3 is CASVVFPQDEQFF. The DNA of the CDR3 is TGCGCCAGTGTGGTATTCCCCCAAGATGAGCAGTTCTTC.

The CDR3 region is CASSILSVGTETFYGYTF. The CDR3 DNA reads as TGTGCCAGTAGTATACTGTCTGTGGGGACAGAAACCTTCTATGGCTACACCTTC. J is TRBJ1-2 and V is TRBV19, with 7 bases that match TRBD1. The CDR3 consists of 18 residues. V gave up 2 bases and J gave up 4 bases; unmatched junction bases: 16. The germline V gene encodes CDR1 LNHDA and CDR2 SQIVND (reference sequence). Based on the CDR3 plus reference TRBV19 and TRBJ1-2, the full variable domain is DGGITQSPKYLFRKEGQNVTLSCEQNLNHDAMYWYRQDPGQGLRLIYYSQIVNDFQKGDIAEGYSVSREKKESFPLTVTSAQKNPTAFYLCASSILSVGTETFYGYTFGSGTRLTVV.

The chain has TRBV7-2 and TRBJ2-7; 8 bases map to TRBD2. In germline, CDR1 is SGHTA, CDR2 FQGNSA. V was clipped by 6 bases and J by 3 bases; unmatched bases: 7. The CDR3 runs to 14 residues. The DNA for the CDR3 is TGTGCCAGCAGGTCGGGGGGGAATTTCTACGAGCAGTACTTC. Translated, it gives CASRSGGNFYEQYF.